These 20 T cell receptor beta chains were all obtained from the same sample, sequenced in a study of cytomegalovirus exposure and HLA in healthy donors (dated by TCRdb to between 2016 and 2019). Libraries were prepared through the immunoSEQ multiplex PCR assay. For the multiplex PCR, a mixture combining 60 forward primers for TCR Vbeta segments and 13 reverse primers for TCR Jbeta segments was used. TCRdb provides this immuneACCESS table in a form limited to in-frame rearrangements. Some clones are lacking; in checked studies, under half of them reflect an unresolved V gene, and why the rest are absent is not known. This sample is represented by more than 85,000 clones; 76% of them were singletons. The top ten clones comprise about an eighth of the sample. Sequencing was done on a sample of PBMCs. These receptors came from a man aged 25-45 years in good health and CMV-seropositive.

CDR3 sequence (DNA): TGTGCCAGCAGCTTAGGGGCTAGCGGGGGTGAGACCCAGTACTTC. Translated, it gives CASSLGASGGETQYF. The chain couples TRBV7-2 to TRBJ2-5; 10 bases are shared with TRBD2. V lost 1 base, J lost 5 bases, and 4 bases stayed unmatched. From germline, CDR1 is SGHTA and CDR2 FQGNSA. The CDR3 is 15 residues long.

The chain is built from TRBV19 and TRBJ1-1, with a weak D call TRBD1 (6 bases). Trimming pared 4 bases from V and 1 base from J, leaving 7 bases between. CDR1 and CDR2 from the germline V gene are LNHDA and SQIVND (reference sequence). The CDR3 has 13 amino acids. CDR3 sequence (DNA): TGTGCCAGTAGTACGGGACAGAACACTGAAGCTTTCTTT. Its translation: CASSTGQNTEAFF. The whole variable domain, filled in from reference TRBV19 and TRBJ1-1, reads DGGITQSPKYLFRKEGQNVTLSCEQNLNHDAMYWYRQDPGQGLRLIYYSQIVNDFQKGDIAEGYSVSREKKESFPLTVTSAQKNPTAFYLCASSTGQNTEAFFGQGTRLTVV.

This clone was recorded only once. The CDR3 spells CASSLAPTSGGQETQYF. The CDR3 DNA is TGTGCCAGCAGCTTAGCGCCCACTAGCGGGGGCCAAGAGACCCAGTACTTC. The genes are TRBV7-8 and TRBJ2-5; 11 bases map to TRBD2. Germline V gene data show CDR1 as SGHVS and CDR2 as FQNEAQ. V lost 0 bases to trimming and J lost 1 base; unmatched junction nucleotides: 4. The CDR3 loop spans 17 amino acids.

DNA of the CDR3: TGCGCCAGCAGCCTTGACGCGTCGGGACAGGGGGTGCGTGGCTACACCTTC. Amino acids: CASSLDASGQGVRGYTF. The chain combines TRBV4-1 with TRBJ1-2; 11 bases fit TRBD1. The CDR3 runs to 17 residues. The junction had 14 bases not matched to a gene; V was cut back by 4 bases and J by 7 bases. Germline V gene lookup returns CDR1 MGHRA and CDR2 YSYEKL.

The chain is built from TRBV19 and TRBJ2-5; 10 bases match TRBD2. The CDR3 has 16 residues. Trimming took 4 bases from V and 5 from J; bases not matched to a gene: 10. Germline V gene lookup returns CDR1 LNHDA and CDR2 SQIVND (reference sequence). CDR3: CASSKRAGGNSETQYF. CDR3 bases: TGTGCCAGTAGTAAAAGAGCGGGGGGGAATTCGGAGACCCAGTACTTC.

Here the CDR3 DNA reads TGTGCCAGCAGCGCATCCGGGACAGCCTCCTACGAGCAGTACTTC. Protein sequence: CASSASGTASYEQYF. This chain joins TRBV9 and TRBJ2-7, with 7 nucleotides matching TRBD1. This CDR3 is built from 15 residues. With V trimmed by 3 bases and J by 0 bases, 6 bases remained unmatched. In germline, CDR1 is SGDLS, CDR2 YYNGEE.

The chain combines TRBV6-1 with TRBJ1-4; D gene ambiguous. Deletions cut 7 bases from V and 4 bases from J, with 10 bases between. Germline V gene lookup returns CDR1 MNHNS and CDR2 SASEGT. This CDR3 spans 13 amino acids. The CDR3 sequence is CASMRQVNEKLFF. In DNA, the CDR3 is TGTGCCAGCATGCGCCAGGTTAATGAAAAACTGTTTTTT.

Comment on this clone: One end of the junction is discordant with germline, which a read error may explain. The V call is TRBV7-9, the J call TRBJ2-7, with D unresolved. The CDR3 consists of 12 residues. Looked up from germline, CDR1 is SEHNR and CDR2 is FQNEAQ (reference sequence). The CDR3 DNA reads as TGTTCCAGCAGCTTAGTGGGCCTCGAGCAGTACTTC. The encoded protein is CSSSLVGLEQYF.

CDR3 nucleotides: TGTGCCAGCAGCTCCGGACAGGGTCGGGAGACAACCTACGAGCAGTACTTC. Amino acids: CASSSGQGRETTYEQYF. V and J are TRBV7-9 and TRBJ2-7, with 8 bases fitting TRBD1. The length of the CDR3 is 17 residues. CDR1 and CDR2 (germline): SEHNR, FQNEAQ (reference sequence). V shed 4 bases, J shed 2 bases, and the junction held 13 bases outside the gene matches. Full variable domain (remainder filled in from reference TRBV7-9 and TRBJ2-7): DTGVSQNPRHKITKRGQNVTFRCDPISEHNRLYWYRQTLGQGPEFLTYFQNEAQLEKSRLLSDRFSAERPKGSFSTLEIQRTEQGDSAMYLCASSSGQGRETTYEQYFGPGTRLTVT.

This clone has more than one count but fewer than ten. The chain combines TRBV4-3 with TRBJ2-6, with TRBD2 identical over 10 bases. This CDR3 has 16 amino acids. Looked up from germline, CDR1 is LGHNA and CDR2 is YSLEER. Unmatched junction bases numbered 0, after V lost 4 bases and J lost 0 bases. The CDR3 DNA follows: TGCGCCAGCAGCCCTAGCGGGGGCTCTGGGGCCAACGTCCTGACTTTC. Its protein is CASSPSGGSGANVLTF.

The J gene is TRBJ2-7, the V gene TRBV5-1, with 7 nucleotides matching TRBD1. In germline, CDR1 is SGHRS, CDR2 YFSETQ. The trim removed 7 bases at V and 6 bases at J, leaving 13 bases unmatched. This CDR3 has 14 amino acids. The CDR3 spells CASGPLAGGPEQYF. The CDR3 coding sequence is TGCGCCAGCGGTCCCCTGGCAGGGGGACCCGAGCAGTACTTC. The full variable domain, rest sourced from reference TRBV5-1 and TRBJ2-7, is KAGVTQTPRYLIKTRGQQVTLSCSPISGHRSVSWYQQTPGQGLQFLFEYFSETQRNKGNFPGRFSGRQFSNSRSEMNVSTLELGDSALYLCASGPLAGGPEQYFGPGTRLTVT.

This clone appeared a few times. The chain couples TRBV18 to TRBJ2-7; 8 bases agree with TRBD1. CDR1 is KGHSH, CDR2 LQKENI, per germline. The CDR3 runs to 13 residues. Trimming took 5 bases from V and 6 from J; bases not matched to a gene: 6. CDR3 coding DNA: TGTGCCAGCTCAGTGGACAGGGCGAGCGAGCAGTACTTC. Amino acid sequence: CASSVDRASEQYF.

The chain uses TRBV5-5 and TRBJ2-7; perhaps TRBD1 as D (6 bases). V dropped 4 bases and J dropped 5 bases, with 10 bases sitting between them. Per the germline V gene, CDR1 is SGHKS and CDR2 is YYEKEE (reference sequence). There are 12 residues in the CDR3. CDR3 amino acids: CASSHTGNEQYF. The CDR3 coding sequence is TGTGCCAGCAGCCACACAGGGAACGAGCAGTACTTC. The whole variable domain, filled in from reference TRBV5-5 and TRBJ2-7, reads DAGVTQSPTHLIKTRGQQVTLRCSPISGHKSVSWYQQVLGQGPQFIFQYYEKEERGRGNFPDRFSARQFPNYSSELNVNALLLGDSALYLCASSHTGNEQYFGPGTRLTVT.

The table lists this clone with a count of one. The CDR3 coding sequence is TGCGCCAGCAGCCCTGACAGGGGGGGTCAGCCCCAGCATTTT. It codes for CASSPDRGGQPQHF. The V gene is TRBV4-3, the J gene TRBJ1-5, with 9 bases lining up with TRBD1. Germline values: CDR1 LGHNA, CDR2 YSLEER. CDR3 length equals 14 residues. With V trimmed by 4 bases and J by 6 bases, 4 bases remained unmatched.

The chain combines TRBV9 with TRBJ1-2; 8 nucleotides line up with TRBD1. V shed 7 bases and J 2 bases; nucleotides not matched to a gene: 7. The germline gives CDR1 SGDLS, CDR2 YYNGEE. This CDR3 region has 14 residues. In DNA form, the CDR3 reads TGTGCCAGCGCCGGGCGACAGGGGAACTATGGCTACACCTTC. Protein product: CASAGRQGNYGYTF.

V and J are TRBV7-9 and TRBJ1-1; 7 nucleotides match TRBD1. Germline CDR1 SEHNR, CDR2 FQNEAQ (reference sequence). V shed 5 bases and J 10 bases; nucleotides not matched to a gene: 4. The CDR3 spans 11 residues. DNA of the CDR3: TGTGCCAGCAGCCCGGGACAGCGAGCTTTCTTT. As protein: CASSPGQRAFF.

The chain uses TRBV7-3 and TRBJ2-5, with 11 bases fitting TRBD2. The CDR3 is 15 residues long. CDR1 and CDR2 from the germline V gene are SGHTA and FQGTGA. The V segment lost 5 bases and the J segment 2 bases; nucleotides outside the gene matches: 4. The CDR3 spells CASSLRLAGQETQYF. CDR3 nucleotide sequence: TGTGCCAGCAGCCTTCGACTAGCGGGGCAAGAGACCCAGTACTTC.

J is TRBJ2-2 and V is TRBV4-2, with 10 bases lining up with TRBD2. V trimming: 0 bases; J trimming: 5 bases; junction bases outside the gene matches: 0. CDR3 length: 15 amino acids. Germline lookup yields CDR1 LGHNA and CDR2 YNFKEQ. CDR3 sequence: CASSQELAGTGELFF. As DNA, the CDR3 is TGTGCCAGCAGCCAAGAACTAGCGGGGACCGGGGAGCTGTTTTTT.

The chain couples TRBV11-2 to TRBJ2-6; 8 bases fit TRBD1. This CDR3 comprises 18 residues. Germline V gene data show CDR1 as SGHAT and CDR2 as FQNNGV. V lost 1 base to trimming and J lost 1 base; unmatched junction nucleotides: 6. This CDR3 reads CASSLVAGGMSGANVLTF. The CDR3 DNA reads TGTGCCAGCAGCTTAGTCGCAGGGGGCATGTCTGGGGCCAACGTCCTGACTTTC. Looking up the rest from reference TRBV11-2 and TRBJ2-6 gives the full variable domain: EAGVAQSPRYKIIEKRQSVAFWCNPISGHATLYWYQQILGQGPKLLIQFQNNGVVDDSQLPKDRFSAERLKGVDSTLKIQPAKLEDSAVYLCASSLVAGGMSGANVLTFGAGSRLTVL.

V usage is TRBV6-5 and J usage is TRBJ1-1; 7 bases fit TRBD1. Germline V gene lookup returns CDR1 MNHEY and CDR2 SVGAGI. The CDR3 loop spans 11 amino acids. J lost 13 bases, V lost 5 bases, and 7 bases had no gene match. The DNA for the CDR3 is TGTGCCAGCAGTAAGACAGGGTCCTTTTTCTTT. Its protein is CASSKTGSFFF.